These 21 T cell receptor beta chains were sequenced from one sample in a study of cytomegalovirus exposure and HLA in healthy donors. TCRdb keeps only in-frame clones here, not all; method: immunoSEQ multiplex PCR. The table includes around 120,000 clones, approximately 88% detected once. Sequencing was performed on PBMCs. The receptors were gathered from a man between 18 and 35 years old in good health and CMV-seronegative.

The chain employs TRBV2 and TRBJ2-5; 10 nucleotides line up with TRBD2. The CDR3 loop spans 17 amino acids. Germline V CDR1 and CDR2: SNHLY, FYNNEI. Losses at the gene ends were 7 bases for V and 2 bases for J; bases not matched to a gene: 13. CDR3 nucleotide sequence: TGTGCCAGCACTTCGGACGTCGGACTAGCGGATCAAGAGACCCAGTACTTC. Its translation: CASTSDVGLADQETQYF.

This sequence joins TRBV6-1 and TRBJ2-3; 10 nucleotides align to TRBD2. V trimming: 7 bases; J trimming: 2 bases; junction bases outside the gene matches: 6. The CDR3 is 15 amino acids. The germline CDR1 and CDR2 sequences are MNHNS and SASEGT. CDR3 sequence: CASISGLAITDTQYF. CDR3 in DNA: TGTGCCAGCATTTCGGGACTAGCGATCACAGATACGCAGTATTTT.

V usage is TRBV9 and J usage is TRBJ2-5; possibly TRBD1 for D (5 bases). Trimming removed 7 bases from V and 3 bases from J, with 10 bases in between. Germline CDR1 reads SGDLS; CDR2 reads YYNGEE. CDR3 length: 12 residues. The CDR3 region has the DNA TGTGCCAGCTCGGAACAGGAAGAGACCCAGTACTTC. Protein: CASSEQEETQYF.

A single count supports this clone. The V and J genes are TRBV28 and TRBJ1-4; the D gene is possibly TRBD1 (6 bases). V was cut by 5 bases and J by 2 bases, with 12 bases left in between. CDR1 is MDHEN and CDR2 is SYDVKM in the germline V gene. The CDR3 consists of 15 residues. The CDR3 here is CASSPYRETNEKLFF. The DNA of the CDR3 is TGTGCCAGCAGTCCCTACAGGGAGACTAATGAAAAACTGTTTTTT.

The chain employs TRBV4-2 and TRBJ1-3, with no clear D. The V end lost 1 base, the J end lost 2 bases, and 12 bases lay between the germline ends. CDR1 is LGHNA, CDR2 YNFKEQ, per germline. There are 16 residues in the CDR3. CDR3 protein: CASSQADTRAGNTIYF. CDR3 DNA: TGTGCCAGCAGCCAAGCTGACACGAGGGCTGGAAACACCATATATTTT.

The V gene is TRBV10-3, the J gene TRBJ1-2; TRBD1 aligns across 8 bases. The CDR3 extends over 14 amino acids. CDR1 and CDR2 from the germline V gene are ENHRY and SYGVKD. Trimming removed 3 bases from V and 7 bases from J; junction bases left unmatched: 7. The CDR3 region has the DNA TGTGCCATCAGTGAAGGACAGGGCGGCTTTGGCTACACCTTC. The encoded protein is CAISEGQGGFGYTF.

CDR3 loop: CASSLGGTSLDEQFF. The CDR3 bases are TGTGCCAGCAGCTTAGGCGGGACTAGCCTCGATGAGCAGTTCTTC. The chain links TRBV11-3 to TRBJ2-1, with TRBD2 matching over 9 bases. CDR3 length equals 15 residues. V lost 1 base, J lost 8 bases, and 6 bases stayed unmatched. Looked up from germline, CDR1 is SGHNT and CDR2 is YENEEA. The variable domain in full, completed from reference TRBV11-3 and TRBJ2-1, reads EAGVVQSPRYKIIEKKQPVAFWCNPISGHNTLYWYLQNLGQGPELLIRYENEEAVDDSQLPKDRFSAERLKGVDSTLKIQPAELGDSAVYLCASSLGGTSLDEQFFGPGTRLTVL.

This chain uses TRBV19 with TRBJ1-4; a weak D match, TRBD1 (5 bases). The V and J ends lost 10 bases and 2 bases respectively, with 17 bases between them. The germline V gene has CDR1 LNHDA and CDR2 SQIVND (reference sequence). This CDR3 region has 15 residues. CDR3 residues: CATQDRPATNEKLFF. The CDR3 region has the DNA TGTGCCACCCAAGACAGACCAGCGACTAATGAAAAACTGTTTTTT.

This clone was detected a few times. The chain employs TRBV2 and TRBJ1-5, with 8 nucleotides matching TRBD1. With 10 bases clipped from V and 6 bases from J, the junction kept 8 bases outside the gene matches. The CDR3 length is 13 residues. The germline gives CDR1 SNHLY, CDR2 FYNNEI. CDR3 in amino acids: CATTTGVGQPQHF. The CDR3, as DNA: TGTGCCACTACGACAGGGGTTGGTCAGCCCCAGCATTTT. Full variable domain (remainder filled in from reference TRBV2 and TRBJ1-5): EPEVTQTPSHQVTQMGQEVILRCVPISNHLYFYWYRQILGQKVEFLVSFYNNEISEKSEIFDDQFSVERPDGSNFTLKIRSTKLEDSAMYFCATTTGVGQPQHFGDGTRLSIL.

The V call is TRBV29-1, the J call TRBJ2-7, with TRBD2 identical over 12 bases. The CDR3 length is 15 residues. Germline values: CDR1 SQVTM, CDR2 ANQGSEA. V shed 7 bases, J shed 3 bases, and the junction held 10 bases outside the gene matches. In DNA form, the CDR3 reads TGCAGCGCCAAACGACTAGCGGGAGATCTCTACGAGCAGTACTTC. Translating gives CSAKRLAGDLYEQYF.

The J gene is TRBJ2-2, the V gene TRBV29-1; 8 bases align to TRBD2. The V gene's germline CDR1 is SQVTM and CDR2 ANQGSEA. Trimming at V came to 0 bases and at J to 1 base, leaving 1 base not matched to a gene. CDR3 length: 15 residues. CDR3 region: CSVEERGENTGELFF. The CDR3 DNA follows: TGCAGCGTTGAAGAGCGGGGGGAGAACACCGGGGAGCTGTTTTTT.

The gene calls are TRBV7-9 and TRBJ2-7, with 7 bases fitting TRBD1. The germline CDR1 and CDR2 sequences are SEHNR and FQNEAQ (reference sequence). The J segment lost 7 bases and the V segment lost 1 base, leaving 7 bases of the junction unmatched. This CDR3 comprises 14 residues. The CDR3 nucleotides are TGTGCCAGCAGCTTAGGGGCAGGGGGTAAGGAGCAGTACTTC. As protein: CASSLGAGGKEQYF.

The chain is built from TRBV2 and TRBJ2-7; 11 nucleotides match TRBD1. Germline V gene sequence: CDR1 SNHLY, CDR2 FYNNEI. The CDR3 is 17 amino acids. V lost 0 bases and J lost 4; bases outside the gene matches: 8. Here the CDR3 reads CASSEASGQGVVYEQYF. The CDR3 DNA sequence: TGTGCCAGCAGTGAAGCTTCGGGACAGGGGGTGGTTTACGAGCAGTACTTC.

The chain couples TRBV10-2 to TRBJ1-2; a weak D match, TRBD1 (5 bases). The CDR3 loop spans 15 amino acids. V was shortened by 1 base and J by 7 bases, with 16 bases between the two germline ends. Germline assignment: CDR1 WSHSY and CDR2 SAAADI. The CDR3 loop reads CASSELFGQGGGYTF. In DNA, the CDR3 is TGCGCCAGCAGTGAGTTATTTGGGCAGGGAGGTGGCTACACCTTC.

This chain joins TRBV9 and TRBJ2-5; D not resolved. Germline V gene sequence: CDR1 SGDLS, CDR2 YYNGEE. The CDR3 runs to 13 residues. V lost 0 bases to trimming and J lost 5 bases, with 8 bases between them. The CDR3 reads CASSVGFGETQYF. DNA for the CDR3: TGTGCCAGCAGCGTAGGGTTCGGGGAGACCCAGTACTTC.

The chain recombines TRBV6-4 with TRBJ1-4; the match to TRBD1 covers 8 bases. V dropped 3 bases and J dropped 5; count of bases not matched to a gene: 5. The CDR3 loop spans 15 amino acids. The germline V gene encodes CDR1 MRHNA and CDR2 SNTAGT. The CDR3 reads CASSEAGGANEKLFF. CDR3 nucleotides: TGTGCCAGCAGTGAGGCAGGGGGCGCGAATGAAAAACTGTTTTTT.

The CDR3 DNA sequence: TGTGCCAGCAGCTTCCTGGCGGGGCCCGCAAATGAGCAGTTCTTC. This translates into CASSFLAGPANEQFF. This rearrangement joins TRBV7-8 to TRBJ2-1, with a weak D call TRBD2 (6 bases). In germline, CDR1 is SGHVS, CDR2 FQNEAQ. V shed 3 bases and J shed 7 bases, with 16 bases lying between them. The CDR3 has 15 residues.

This rearrangement joins TRBV5-1 to TRBJ2-3; TRBD2 is a possible D gene (5 bases). Trimming removed 0 bases from V and 5 bases from J, with 16 bases in between. Germline CDR1 and CDR2: SGHRS and YFSETQ. CDR3 length: 16 amino acids. CDR3 protein: CASSLEAMPRVDTQYF. In nucleotides, the CDR3 is TGCGCCAGCAGCTTGGAGGCGATGCCGAGGGTAGATACGCAGTATTTT.

In DNA, the CDR3 is TGTGCCAGCTCGACAGGGATTAATGAAAAACTGTTTTTT. This sequence encodes CASSTGINEKLFF. This chain connects TRBV7-9 to TRBJ1-4; 7 bases align to TRBD1. Per the germline V gene, CDR1 is SEHNR and CDR2 is FQNEAQ (reference sequence). The CDR3 has 13 amino acids. V shed 8 bases and J 4 bases; nucleotides not matched to a gene: 4.

The V call is TRBV28, the J call TRBJ1-4; D is possibly TRBD1 (6 bases). CDR3 length: 14 residues. Germline-derived CDR1 and CDR2 are MDHEN and SYDVKM. V was shortened by 5 bases and J by 4 bases, with 11 bases between the two germline ends. The CDR3 loop reads CASSLTGHNEKLFF. DNA of the CDR3: TGTGCCAGCAGTCTGACAGGTCATAATGAAAAACTGTTTTTT.

The chain employs TRBV5-6 and TRBJ1-1, with D possibly matching TRBD1 (5 bases). Germline V gives CDR1 SGHDT, CDR2 YYEEEE. V lost 3 bases and J 4 bases, leaving 13 bases between the germline ends. The CDR3 consists of 14 residues. CDR3 protein: CASSSIGVTTEAFF. CDR3 DNA: TGTGCCAGCAGCTCAATAGGGGTGACCACTGAAGCTTTCTTT.